The subject of this entry is one TCR beta chain. The CDR3 covers 16 residues. V lost 8 bases to trimming and J lost 0 bases, with 16 bases between them. The germline V gene has CDR1 ENHRY and CDR2 SYGVKD. Every donor had blood drawn once into heparin, roughly 120 mL on average. CD45RO/CCR7/CD25/CD127/CD95/CD27 separated CD4+ naive, central memory, regulatory and stem cell-like memory cells by sorting. The record originates from a study of beta chain features in type 1 diabetes. Sequenced material consisted of expressed TCRB transcripts (all of the isolated RNA was reverse transcribed). The repertoire was sequenced with immunoSEQ multiplex PCR; TCRdb's copy has only in-frame clones and lacks some. This sample has around 500,000 clones, with roughly 30% found just once.

This chain joins TRBV10-3 and TRBJ2-2, with D maybe TRBD1 (7 bases). Sequencing input: naive CD4+ T cells from blood. The TCR originated in a man between 18 and 35 years old in good health. The CDR3 DNA follows: TGTGCCATCCAGGGGGTCGCGGGAACGAACACCGGGGAGCTGTTTTTT. It codes for CAIQGVAGTNTGELFF.